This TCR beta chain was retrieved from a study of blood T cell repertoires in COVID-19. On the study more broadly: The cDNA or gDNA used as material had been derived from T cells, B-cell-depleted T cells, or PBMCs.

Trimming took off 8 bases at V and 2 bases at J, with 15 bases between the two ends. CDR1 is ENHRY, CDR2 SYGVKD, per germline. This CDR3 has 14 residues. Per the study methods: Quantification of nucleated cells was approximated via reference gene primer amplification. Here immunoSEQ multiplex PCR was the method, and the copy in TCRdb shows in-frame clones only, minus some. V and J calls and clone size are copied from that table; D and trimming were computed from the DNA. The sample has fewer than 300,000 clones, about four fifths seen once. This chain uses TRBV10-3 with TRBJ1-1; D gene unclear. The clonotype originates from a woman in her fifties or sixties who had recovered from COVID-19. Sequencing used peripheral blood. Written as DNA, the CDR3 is TGTGCCATCCGCCGCGGGGAAACAAACACTGAAGCTTTCTTT. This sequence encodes CAIRRGETNTEAFF.